A selection of T cell receptor beta chains follows, all from one sample in a study of Graves' ophthalmopathy and Graves' hyperthyroidism. TCRdb redid the calling of the multiplex PCR reads with MiXCR, one entry per CDR3 protein. The sample holds approximately 330,000 distinct CDR3 sequences, roughly a sixth seen once. Material for sequencing was peripheral blood. The receptors come from an adult man with Graves' ophthalmopathy. The CDR3 runs from the conserved cysteine through the conserved F or W. A D gene is named only where the DNA matches it firmly. Some rows have no size entry. The others give once, few or many, or a class for an expanded clone.

J: TRBJ1-2
D: .
V: TRBV6-5
size: many
CDR3: CASSYRGGTWEGGYTF
DNA: TGTGCCAGCAGTTACCGCGGCGGGACTTGGGAGGGGGGCTACACCTTC

J: TRBJ1-2
D: TRBD1
V: TRBV25-1
size: many
CDR3: CASSGTVNYGYTF
DNA: TGTGCCAGCAGCGGGACAGTGAACTATGGCTACACCTTC

J: TRBJ2-5
D: .
V: TRBV12-3/TRBV12-4
size: many
CDR3: CASSLVQETQYF
DNA: TGTGCCAGCAGTTTAGTCCAAGAGACCCAGTACTTC

J: TRBJ1-5
D: TRBD1
V: TRBV7-2
size: many
CDR3: CASSLTGFNQPQHF
DNA: TGTGCCAGCAGCCTGACAGGGTTCAATCAGCCCCAGCATTTT

J: TRBJ2-5
D: .
V: TRBV11-2
size: many
CDR3: CASSPGGSETQYF
DNA: TGTGCCAGCAGCCCCGGGGGCTCAGAGACCCAGTACTTC

J: TRBJ1-2
D: .
V: TRBV6-5
size: many
CDR3: CASSPWGTEDGYTF
DNA: TGTGCCAGCAGCCCGTGGGGGACGGAAGATGGCTACACCTTC

J: TRBJ1-5
D: .
V: TRBV28
size: many
CDR3: CASSLSAGAAHSNQPQHF
DNA: TGTGCCAGCAGTTTATCGGCGGGCGCGGCCCATAGCAATCAGCCCCAGCATTTT

J: TRBJ2-7
D: TRBD2
V: TRBV6-5
size: many
CDR3: CASRGGGAYEQYF
DNA: TGTGCCAGCAGGGGCGGGGGGGCCTACGAGCAGTACTTC

J: TRBJ1-1
D: .
V: TRBV14
size: many
CDR3: CASSHTTQVNTEAFF
DNA: TGTGCCAGCAGCCACACGACGCAGGTGAACACTGAAGCTTTCTTT

J: TRBJ1-2
D: .
V: TRBV28
size: many
CDR3: CASSFGGTLYGYTF
DNA: TGTGCCAGCAGTTTCGGGGGGACCCTCTATGGCTACACCTTC

J: TRBJ1-3
D: .
V: TRBV29-1
size: many
CDR3: CSARTAGNTIYF
DNA: TGCAGCGCCCGGACAGCAGGAAACACCATATATTTT

J: TRBJ1-1
D: TRBD1
V: TRBV19
size: many
CDR3: CASKDRAGTEAFF
DNA: TGTGCCAGTAAGGACAGGGCGGGCACTGAAGCTTTCTTT

J: TRBJ1-2
D: .
V: TRBV5-1
size: many
CDR3: CASSPGRTGREIYGYTF
DNA: TGCGCCAGCAGTCCCGGACGAACCGGACGTGAGATCTATGGCTACACCTTC

J: TRBJ2-7
D: TRBD1
V: TRBV18
size: many
CDR3: CASSPGTGMYEQYF
DNA: TGTGCCAGCTCTCCCGGGACAGGGATGTACGAGCAGTACTTC

J: TRBJ2-7
D: TRBD1
V: TRBV5-6
size: many
CDR3: CASRPGQGSSEQYF
DNA: TGTGCCAGCAGACCCGGACAGGGGAGCAGCGAGCAGTACTTC

J: TRBJ1-1
D: .
V: TRBV6-5
size: many
CDR3: CASSYSSGGGAFF
DNA: TGTGCCAGCAGTTACTCGAGTGGCGGGGGGGCTTTCTTT

J: TRBJ2-2
D: TRBD2
V: TRBV18
size: .
CDR3: CASSPTRLAPTGELFF
DNA: TGTGCCAGCTCACCTACGCGACTAGCTCCCACCGGGGAGCTGTTTTTT

J: TRBJ1-2
D: .
V: TRBV4-3
size: many
CDR3: CASSQGQSYGYTF
DNA: TGCGCCAGCAGCCAAGGGCAGAGCTATGGCTACACCTTC

J: TRBJ1-2
D: .
V: TRBV11-3
size: .
CDR3: CASSLVGDAGYTF
DNA: TGTGCCAGCAGCTTAGTCGGGGATGCGGGCTACACCTTC

J: TRBJ1-5
D: .
V: TRBV27
size: many
CDR3: CASSPARINQPQHF
DNA: TGTGCCAGCAGCCCAGCTCGAATCAATCAGCCCCAGCATTTT

J: TRBJ2-7
D: TRBD1
V: TRBV20-1
size: many
CDR3: CSAISGDREVWQYF
DNA: TGCAGTGCCATAAGCGGGGACAGGGAGGTCTGGCAGTACTTC

J: TRBJ2-2
D: TRBD1
V: TRBV6-1
size: many
CDR3: CASSDPYPTGGYPGELFF
DNA: TGTGCCAGCAGTGATCCTTACCCTACAGGGGGCTATCCCGGGGAGCTGTTTTTT

J: TRBJ2-2
D: TRBD2
V: TRBV6-5
size: .
CDR3: CASSYALAGGPDGELFF
DNA: TGTGCCAGCAGTTACGCGCTAGCGGGAGGGCCTGACGGGGAGCTGTTTTTT

J: TRBJ1-1
D: .
V: TRBV5-1
size: .
CDR3: CASTSNMNTEAFF
DNA: TGCGCCAGCACCTCTAACATGAACACTGAAGCTTTCTTT

J: TRBJ1-5
D: .
V: TRBV4-3
size: many
CDR3: CASSQDIRGDQPQHF
DNA: TGCGCCAGCAGCCAAGATATCAGGGGAGATCAGCCCCAGCATTTT

J: TRBJ1-2
D: .
V: TRBV19
size: many
CDR3: CASSIRGYYGYTF
DNA: TGTGCCAGTAGTATCCGTGGGTACTATGGCTACACCTTC

J: TRBJ2-7
D: .
V: TRBV6-1
size: .
CDR3: CAAGGNNEQYF
DNA: TGTGCCGCCGGGGGAAATAACGAGCAGTACTTC

J: TRBJ1-2
D: .
V: TRBV25-1
size: .
CDR3: CASIVDGYGYNF
DNA: TGTGCCAGCATTGTCGATGGTTATGGCTACAACTTC

J: TRBJ2-5
D: .
V: TRBV4-1
size: many
CDR3: CASSQAQYQETQYF
DNA: TGCGCCAGCAGCCAAGCCCAGTACCAAGAGACCCAGTACTTC